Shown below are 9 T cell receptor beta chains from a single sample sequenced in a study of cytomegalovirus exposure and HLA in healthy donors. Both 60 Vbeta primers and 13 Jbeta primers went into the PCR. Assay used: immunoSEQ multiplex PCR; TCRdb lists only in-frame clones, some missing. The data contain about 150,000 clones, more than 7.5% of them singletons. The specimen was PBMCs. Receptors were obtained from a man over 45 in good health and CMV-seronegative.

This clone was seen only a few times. The CDR3 region has the DNA TGCGCCAGCAGCCAAGTCGGGCAAGGTGGGGCGAGGATAGGTTCTGAAGCTTTCTTT. This gives the protein CASSQVGQGGARIGSEAFF. The chain has TRBV4-1 and TRBJ1-1, with TRBD1 as a possible D gene (5 bases). Deletions cut 1 base from V and 6 bases from J, with 27 bases between. Germline-derived CDR1 and CDR2 are MGHRA and YSYEKL. The CDR3 covers 19 residues.

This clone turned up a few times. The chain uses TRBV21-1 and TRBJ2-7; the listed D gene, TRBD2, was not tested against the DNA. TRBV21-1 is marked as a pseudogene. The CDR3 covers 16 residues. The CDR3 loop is CASSKWTSGRGYEQYF. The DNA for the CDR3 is TGTGCCAGCAGCAAGTGGACTAGCGGGAGAGGGTACGAGCAGTACTTC.

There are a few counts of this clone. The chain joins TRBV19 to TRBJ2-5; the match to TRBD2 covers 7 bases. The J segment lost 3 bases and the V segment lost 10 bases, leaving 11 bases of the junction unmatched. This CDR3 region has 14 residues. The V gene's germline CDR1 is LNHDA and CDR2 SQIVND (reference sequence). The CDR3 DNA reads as TGTGCCACCGGGGGGTTACGGGGCAAAGAGACCCAGTACTTC. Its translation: CATGGLRGKETQYF.

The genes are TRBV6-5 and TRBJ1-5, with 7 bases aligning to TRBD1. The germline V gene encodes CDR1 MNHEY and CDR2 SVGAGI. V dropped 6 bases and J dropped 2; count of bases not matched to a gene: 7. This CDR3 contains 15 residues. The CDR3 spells CASRLDRAGNQPQHF. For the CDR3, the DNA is TGTGCCAGCAGATTAGACAGGGCTGGCAATCAGCCCCAGCATTTT.

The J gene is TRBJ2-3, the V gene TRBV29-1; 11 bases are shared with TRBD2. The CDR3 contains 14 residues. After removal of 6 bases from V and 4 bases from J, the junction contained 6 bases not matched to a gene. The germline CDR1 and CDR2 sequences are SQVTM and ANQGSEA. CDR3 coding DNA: TGCAGCGTAGTTAGCGGGGGGGCGTCAGATACGCAGTATTTT. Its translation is CSVVSGGASDTQYF.

This CDR3 is CAISSTGALSNYGYTF. CDR3 DNA: TGTGCCATCAGTTCGACAGGGGCCCTCTCTAACTATGGCTACACCTTC. The rearrangement joins TRBV10-3 to TRBJ1-2; 8 nucleotides line up with TRBD1. Trimming took 5 bases from V and 0 from J; bases not matched to a gene: 8. CDR1 ENHRY and CDR2 SYGVKD come from the germline V gene. The CDR3 extends over 16 amino acids.

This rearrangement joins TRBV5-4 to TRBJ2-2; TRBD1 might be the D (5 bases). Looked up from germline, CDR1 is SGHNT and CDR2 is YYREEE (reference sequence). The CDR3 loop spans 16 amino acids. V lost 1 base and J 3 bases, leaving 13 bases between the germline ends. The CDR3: CASSLLGQYHTGELFF. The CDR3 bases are TGTGCCAGCAGCTTGCTGGGGCAGTACCACACCGGGGAGCTGTTTTTT.

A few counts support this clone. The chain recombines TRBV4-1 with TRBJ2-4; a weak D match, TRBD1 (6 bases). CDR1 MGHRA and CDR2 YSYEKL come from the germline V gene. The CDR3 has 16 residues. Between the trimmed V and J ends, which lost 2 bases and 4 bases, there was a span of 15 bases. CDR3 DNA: TGCGCCAGCAGCCAAACCGGGACACAAAAGAAAAACATTCAGTACTTC. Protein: CASSQTGTQKKNIQYF.

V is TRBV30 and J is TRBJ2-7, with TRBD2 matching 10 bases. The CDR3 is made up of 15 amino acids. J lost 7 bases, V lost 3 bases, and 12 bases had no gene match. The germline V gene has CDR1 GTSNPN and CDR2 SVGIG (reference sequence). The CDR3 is CAWRALSGGAGEQYF. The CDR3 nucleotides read TGTGCCTGGAGGGCCTTAAGCGGGGGGGCCGGGGAGCAGTACTTC.